This is a list of T cell receptor beta chains from one sample in a study of OX40 agonist ivuxolimab in advanced cancers. Method: immunoSEQ multiplex PCR; TCRdb's copy keeps in-frame clones and lacks some. The table includes over 40,000 clones, 70% to 90% detected once. The input for sequencing was CD4+ or CD8+ T cells sorted from blood, taken in a trial of the OX40 agonist ivuxolimab. The origin of the receptors is an adult with an advanced solid tumor such as melanoma, head and neck, liver or kidney cancer. The CDR3 runs from the conserved cysteine through the conserved F or W. The order of the fields is J gene, CDR3 length, D gene, clone size, V gene, CDR3 protein, CDR3 DNA. The D gene is left open where the match is weak. Some rows mark clone size as missing; the rest say once, few, many or name a class of expanded clone.

TRBJ1-5	15	.	.	TRBV2	CASSVGLNGNQPQHF	TGTGCCAGCAGTGTCGGCCTTAACGGCAATCAGCCCCAGCATTTT
TRBJ2-7	15	.	.	TRBV5-1	CASSLGGEGVYEQYF	TGCGCCAGCAGCTTGGGCGGGGAAGGGGTCTACGAGCAGTACTTC
TRBJ2-1	13	.	.	TRBV7-2	CASSLGEYNEQFF	TGTGCCAGCAGCTTAGGCGAGTACAATGAGCAGTTCTTC
TRBJ2-1	14	.	.	TRBV6-5	CASSSPSFLNEQFF	TGTGCCAGCAGTTCCCCTAGCTTTCTCAATGAGCAGTTCTTC
TRBJ2-1	14	TRBD2	once	TRBV5-4	CASTAGGSYNEQFF	TGTGCCAGCACAGCGGGGGGCTCCTACAATGAGCAGTTCTTC
TRBJ2-7	13	.	.	TRBV27	CASRLWQGVGEYF	TGTGCCAGCAGGCTTTGGCAGGGTGTCGGGGAGTACTTC
TRBJ2-5	15	.	.	TRBV5-1	CASSLDVGYQETQYF	TGCGCCAGCAGCTTGGACGTTGGCTACCAAGAGACCCAGTACTTC
TRBJ2-7	14	TRBD1	.	TRBV5-1	CASSPDRGTDEQYF	TGCGCCAGCAGCCCGGACAGGGGAACCGACGAGCAGTACTTC
TRBJ2-2	15	TRBD1	few	TRBV7-2	CASSTQTGGAGELFF	TGTGCCAGCAGCACCCAGACAGGGGGGGCCGGGGAGCTGTTTTTT
TRBJ2-5	15	TRBD1	few	TRBV25-1	CASSDPGTAQETQYF	TGTGCCAGCAGTGATCCCGGGACAGCCCAAGAGACCCAGTACTTC
TRBJ1-3	16	.	.	TRBV6-6	CASNRGDLVSGNTIYF	TGTGCCAGCAATAGAGGGGATTTAGTCTCTGGAAACACCATATATTTT
TRBJ2-7	13	.	.	TRBV6-5	CASSPRRGYEQYF	TGTGCCAGCAGTCCTCGACGGGGTTACGAGCAGTACTTC
TRBJ2-2	16	TRBD1	.	TRBV4-2	CASSQGTGGNTGELFF	TGTGCCAGCAGCCAAGGAACAGGGGGGAACACCGGGGAGCTGTTTTTT
TRBJ2-7	13	.	.	TRBV5-1	CASSYSRSYEQYF	TGCGCCAGCAGCTATAGCCGTTCCTACGAGCAGTACTTC
TRBJ2-7	13	TRBD2	.	TRBV19	CASSQGLTYEQYF	TGTGCCAGTAGTCAGGGACTAACCTACGAGCAGTACTTC
TRBJ1-5	15	.	.	TRBV30	CAWSKKAAGYQPQHF	TGTGCCTGGAGTAAGAAAGCCGCAGGGTATCAGCCCCAGCATTTT
TRBJ1-2	15	TRBD1	.	TRBV29-1	CSVADRVPANYGYTF	TGCAGCGTGGCAGACAGGGTTCCAGCTAACTATGGCTACACCTTC
TRBJ2-5	16	TRBD2	.	TRBV4-1	CASSQLFSGRIETQYF	TGCGCCAGCAGCCAACTCTTTAGCGGGCGTATAGAGACCCAGTACTTC
TRBJ1-2	14	.	.	TRBV19	CASSISRTAYGYTF	TGTGCCAGTAGTATTTCCCGGACAGCTTATGGCTACACCTTC
TRBJ1-5	15	TRBD1	.	TRBV19	CASSIGRQGVQPQHF	TGTGCCAGTAGTATAGGGCGGCAGGGGGTGCAGCCCCAGCATTTT
TRBJ1-4	14	.	.	TRBV2	CASRQGSTNEKLFF	TGTGCCAGCAGGCAGGGTTCAACTAATGAAAAACTGTTTTTT
TRBJ2-4	15	TRBD1	.	TRBV30	CAWSVRRDRRNIQYF	TGTGCCTGGAGTGTACGAAGGGACAGACGAAACATTCAGTACTTC
TRBJ2-7	17	.	.	TRBV15	CATSILEGTSSSYEQYF	TGTGCCACCAGCATCCTAGAGGGGACTTCAAGCTCCTACGAGCAGTACTTC
TRBJ1-1	14	TRBD1	.	TRBV5-1	CASSGTGSNTEAFF	TGCGCCAGCAGCGGGACAGGGTCGAACACTGAAGCTTTCTTT
TRBJ2-1	17	.	.	TRBV19	CASSGGELARSYNEQFF	TGTGCCAGTAGTGGCGGGGAGCTAGCGCGCTCCTACAATGAGCAGTTCTTC
TRBJ2-3	13	.	.	TRBV2	CASSEGGAPTQYF	TGTGCCAGCAGTGAAGGGGGCGCCCCGACGCAGTATTTT
TRBJ1-1	17	.	.	TRBV25-1	CASSEWGGGGRATEAFF	TGTGCCAGCAGTGAATGGGGGGGCGGAGGTAGGGCCACTGAAGCTTTCTTT
TRBJ2-3	14	.	few	TRBV6-1	CASTMRGLGDTQYF	TGTGCCAGCACCATGCGGGGACTTGGGGATACGCAGTATTTT
TRBJ2-7	16	.	.	TRBV4-1	CASSHDTGPRIYEQYF	TGCGCCAGCAGCCATGACACCGGGCCCAGGATCTACGAGCAGTACTTC
TRBJ1-2	12	.	.	TRBV5-1	CASSAANYGYTF	TGCGCCAGCAGCGCAGCTAACTATGGCTACACCTTC
TRBJ1-5	15	.	.	TRBV7-6	CASSLGGRNNQPQHF	TGTGCCAGCAGCTTAGGGGGACGGAACAATCAGCCCCAGCATTTT
TRBJ2-5	10	.	.	TRBV28	CASRRETQYF	TGTGCCAGCCGTCGGGAGACCCAGTACTTC
TRBJ1-2	16	.	.	TRBV1	CTSRMSSLRKTYGYTF	TGCACCAGCAGGATGTCAAGTTTGCGAAAGACCTATGGCTACACCTTC
TRBJ1-2	15	TRBD1	.	TRBV13	CASSSITGGSYGYTF	TGTGCCAGCAGCTCCATTACAGGGGGCAGCTATGGCTACACCTTC
TRBJ2-1	12	.	.	TRBV30	CAWTPPGGEQFF	TGTGCCTGGACTCCCCCGGGCGGTGAGCAGTTCTTC
TRBJ2-5	12	.	.	TRBV10-3	CAISPGAETQYF	TGTGCCATCAGTCCAGGGGCTGAGACCCAGTACTTC
TRBJ2-5	14	TRBD2	.	TRBV6-6	CASRSGRVQETQYF	TGTGCCAGCAGGAGCGGGAGGGTCCAAGAGACCCAGTACTTC
TRBJ2-3	15	TRBD2	.	TRBV4-2	CASSQLAGTGDTQYF	TGTGCCAGCAGCCAACTAGCGGGGACGGGAGATACGCAGTATTTT
TRBJ2-1	17	.	.	TRBV12-1	CASRWGVLPPSYNEQFF	TGTGCCAGCAGATGGGGTGTCCTTCCTCCCTCCTACAATGAGCAGTTCTTC
TRBJ1-5	13	.	.	TRBV28	CASRGGSNQPQHF	TGTGCCAGCAGAGGGGGAAGCAATCAGCCCCAGCATTTT
TRBJ2-2	15	.	.	TRBV18	CASSRAAGIGGELFF	TGTGCCAGCTCACGGGCGGCAGGGATCGGCGGGGAGCTGTTTTTT
TRBJ1-6	15	.	.	TRBV15	CATSRDRIYNSPLHF	TGTGCCACCAGCAGAGACCGGATCTATAATTCACCCCTCCACTTT
TRBJ2-5	16	.	.	TRBV15	CATSRDSRPPKESQYF	TGTGCCACCAGCAGAGATAGTAGACCTCCTAAAGAGTCCCAGTACTTC
TRBJ2-1	12	.	once	TRBV5-6	CASSHEDNEQFF	TGTGCCAGCAGCCACGAAGACAATGAGCAGTTCTTC
TRBJ1-1	12	.	.	TRBV6-1	CASSRKNTEAFF	TGTGCCAGCAGCCGCAAGAACACTGAAGCTTTCTTT
TRBJ1-5	15	.	.	TRBV5-6	CASSLWGSKGQPQHF	TGTGCCAGCAGCTTGTGGGGGAGTAAGGGTCAGCCCCAGCATTTT
TRBJ1-2	17	TRBD1	.	TRBV7-2	CASSLIGQGFSNYGYTF	TGTGCCAGCAGCCTAATCGGACAGGGTTTTTCTAACTATGGCTACACCTTC
TRBJ2-2	14	.	.	TRBV19	CASRIDANTGELFF	TGTGCCAGTAGAATAGACGCGAACACCGGGGAGCTGTTTTTT
TRBJ1-4	14	.	.	TRBV6-6	CATRREAGAEKLFF	TGTGCCACCCGGCGGGAAGCCGGCGCTGAAAAACTGTTTTTT
TRBJ2-1	11	.	.	TRBV30	CAWMQNNEQFF	TGTGCCTGGATGCAGAACAATGAGCAGTTCTTC
TRBJ2-3	18	TRBD1	.	TRBV6-1	CASSEWWVGDRAGNTQYF	TGTGCCAGCAGTGAATGGTGGGTTGGGGACAGGGCAGGCAATACGCAGTATTTT
TRBJ2-7	15	TRBD1	.	TRBV6-5	CASSYQGQGTYEQYF	TGTGCCAGCAGTTACCAGGGACAGGGGACCTACGAGCAGTACTTC
TRBJ2-2	13	TRBD2	.	TRBV29-1	CSVDERGTGELFF	TGCAGCGTTGACGAGCGGGGCACCGGGGAGCTGTTTTTT
TRBJ1-2	16	.	.	TRBV28	CASSLSRLGKSDGYTF	TGTGCCAGCAGTTTAAGCAGATTGGGGAAATCTGATGGCTACACCTTC
TRBJ1-5	17	.	.	TRBV10-3	CAISEGGGTLGTQPQHF	TGTGCCATCAGTGAGGGGGGCGGGACACTGGGGACTCAGCCCCAGCATTTT
TRBJ2-1	15	.	once	TRBV18	CASSPLEGPGNEQFF	TGTGCCAGCTCACCACTAGAGGGACCGGGAAATGAGCAGTTCTTC
TRBJ2-6	15	.	.	TRBV6-1	CASSESVAGANVLTF	TGTGCCAGCAGTGAATCGGTGGCTGGGGCCAACGTCCTGACTTTC
TRBJ2-7	14	.	.	TRBV18	CASSRSGPAGEQYF	TGTGCCAGCTCACGTTCGGGCCCAGCGGGCGAGCAGTACTTC
TRBJ1-5	16	TRBD1	once	TRBV18	CASSLEGTGAHQPQHF	TGTGCCAGCTCTCTCGAAGGGACAGGGGCCCATCAGCCCCAGCATTTT
TRBJ1-5	14	.	.	TRBV19	CASSVGRRNQPQHF	TGTGCCAGTAGTGTAGGACGGAGAAATCAGCCCCAGCATTTT